This entry lists 21 T cell receptor beta chains sequenced from one sample in a study of CD8+ T cells in alopecia areata. After isolation, RNA underwent reverse transcription to generate cDNA as the sequencing template. Data came from immunoSEQ multiplex PCR; TCRdb stores just in-frame clones and leaves some out. This table has roughly 120,000 clones, 45% to 65% appearing once. Treatment here: oral pan-JAK inhibitor, 5-10 mg twice daily. Sequencing was performed on CD4+ T cells sorted from blood, taken at week 24, from a patient treated with tofacitinib. These receptors were collected from a human donor with alopecia areata.

This chain joins TRBV7-9 and TRBJ2-3; D gene uncertain. Trimming shortened V by 3 bases and J by 3 bases, and 13 bases separated the two germline ends. Germline CDR1 reads SEHNR; CDR2 reads FQNEAQ (reference sequence). This CDR3 spans 15 amino acids. CDR3 DNA sequence: TGTGCCAGCAGCTTGCTGGGCCCCGCGACAGATACGCAGTATTTT. This encodes CASSLLGPATDTQYF. The entire variable domain, with the rest obtained from reference TRBV7-9 and TRBJ2-3, is as follows: DTGVSQNPRHKITKRGQNVTFRCDPISEHNRLYWYRQTLGQGPEFLTYFQNEAQLEKSRLLSDRFSAERPKGSFSTLEIQRTEQGDSAMYLCASSLLGPATDTQYFGPGTRLTVL.

V is TRBV4-3 and J is TRBJ2-5; TRBD2 is a possible D gene (6 bases). Trimming stripped 4 bases from V and 5 bases from J, with 14 bases between. CDR1 and CDR2 from the germline V gene are LGHNA and YSLEER. This CDR3 contains 14 residues. The DNA for the CDR3 is TGCGCCAGCAGCCGAGGACTAACCGCGGAGACCCAGTACTTC. This codes for CASSRGLTAETQYF.

The J gene is TRBJ1-6, the V gene TRBV5-6, with 9 bases aligning to TRBD1. The CDR3 totals 17 residues. CDR1 is SGHDT and CDR2 is YYEEEE in the germline V gene. The V segment lost 4 bases and the J segment 2 bases; nucleotides outside the gene matches: 7. The CDR3 coding sequence is TGTGCCAGCAGCCCCTCGGACAGGGGACCCTATAATTCACCCCTCCACTTT. It translates to CASSPSDRGPYNSPLHF.

The V and J genes are TRBV27 and TRBJ1-6, with D possibly TRBD1 on 5 matching bases. V was trimmed by 3 bases and J by 6 bases, leaving 9 bases between them. CDR1 is MNHEY, CDR2 SMNVEV, per germline (reference sequence). The CDR3 totals 14 residues. The CDR3 bases are TGTGCCAGCAGTTTTCAGGGAGCTAATTCACCCCTCCACTTT. This sequence encodes CASSFQGANSPLHF.

The chain joins TRBV5-1 to TRBJ2-4, with 10 nucleotides matching TRBD1. Germline V lookup: CDR1 SGHRS, CDR2 YFSETQ. V dropped 4 bases and J dropped 0; count of bases not matched to a gene: 4. The CDR3 loop spans 16 amino acids. The CDR3 sequence is CASSAGQGTAKNIQYF. The CDR3 nucleotides are TGCGCCAGCAGCGCGGGACAGGGGACAGCCAAAAACATTCAGTACTTC.

The chain uses TRBV9 and TRBJ2-7; the D gene could be TRBD1 or TRBD2 (5 bases each). V lost 3 bases and J 8 bases, leaving 15 bases between the germline ends. CDR3 length: 13 residues. Germline assignment: CDR1 SGDLS and CDR2 YYNGEE. The CDR3 DNA is TGTGCCAGCAGCGCGGGGCATCCCGGTAAGCAGTACTTC. Translation: CASSAGHPGKQYF.

This clone showed up just a few times. J is TRBJ2-3 and V is TRBV29-1; no clear D gene. V gave up 5 bases and J gave up 4 bases, with 16 bases separating them. The CDR3 runs 14 residues. Germline CDR1 and CDR2: SQVTM and ANQGSEA. CDR3 bases: TGCAGCGTTAATGTGCTCCGGACCCCAGATACGCAGTATTTT. Amino acids: CSVNVLRTPDTQYF.

This clone was picked up a small number of times. This chain uses TRBV7-2 with TRBJ2-2; D ambiguous. Germline CDR1 is SGHTA and CDR2 is FQGNSA. With 0 bases removed from V and 6 bases from J, the gap between germline ends came to 5 bases. This CDR3 is built from 13 residues. The CDR3 spells CASSLATSGELFF. As DNA, the CDR3 is TGTGCCAGCAGCTTAGCTACGTCCGGGGAGCTGTTTTTT.

This clone has just a few counts. The chain recombines TRBV10-3 with TRBJ2-1, with a tentative D call TRBD2 (7 bases). V was trimmed by 8 bases and J by 0 bases, leaving 11 bases between them. CDR1 and CDR2 (germline): ENHRY, SYGVKD. The CDR3 length is 14 residues. The CDR3 DNA reads as TGTGCCATCGGGGGGGACACCTCCTACAATGAGCAGTTCTTC. This gives the protein CAIGGDTSYNEQFF.

The chain carries TRBV7-2 and TRBJ2-5; TRBD2 matches 14 bases. J lost 3 bases, V lost 5 bases, and 5 bases had no gene match. Germline CDR1 is SGHTA and CDR2 is FQGNSA. This CDR3 spans 16 amino acids. CDR3 nucleotide sequence: TGTGCCAGCAGCCGCAGGACTAGCGGGGGGAAAGAGACCCAGTACTTC. It is translated as CASSRRTSGGKETQYF. The variable domain in full, with the rest retrieved from reference TRBV7-2 and TRBJ2-5, is GAGVSQSPSNKVTEKGKDVELRCDPISGHTALYWYRQSLGQGLEFLIYFQGNSAPDKSGLPSDRFSAERTGGSVSTLTIQRTQQEDSAVYLCASSRRTSGGKETQYFGPGTRLLVL.

There are a few counts of this clone. The chain couples TRBV30 to TRBJ2-6; no definite D call. V was clipped by 1 base and J by 6 bases, with 4 bases between them. The CDR3 runs 12 residues. Per the germline V gene, CDR1 is GTSNPN and CDR2 is SVGIG (reference sequence). The CDR3 DNA reads TGTGCCTGGAGTGCGGCGGCCAACGTCCTGACTTTC. This sequence encodes CAWSAAANVLTF.

The chain couples TRBV29-1 to TRBJ1-2; D not resolved. V lost 7 bases and J lost 1, with 7 bases in between. This CDR3 has 11 residues. The germline V gene has CDR1 SQVTM and CDR2 ANQGSEA. The CDR3 protein is CSAYLNYGYTF. CDR3 DNA: TGCAGCGCTTATCTTAACTATGGCTACACCTTC.

V is TRBV4-1 and J is TRBJ2-4; TRBD2 might be the D (5 bases). The CDR3 consists of 14 residues. Germline V gives CDR1 MGHRA, CDR2 YSYEKL. Trimming removed 2 bases at V and 8 bases at J, with 13 bases between. The CDR3 nucleotides are TGCGCCAGCAGCCAAATAGTCCCCGGGGACATTCAGTACTTC. Its protein product is CASSQIVPGDIQYF.

The chain employs TRBV5-6 and TRBJ2-5, with 12 bases that match TRBD2. The CDR3 length is 18 residues. The J segment lost 5 bases and the V segment lost 2 bases, leaving 13 bases of the junction unmatched. Germline V lookup: CDR1 SGHDT, CDR2 YYEEEE. The CDR3 DNA follows: TGTGCCAGCAGCTTAATGGTAGCTAGCGGGGGGGCCCGGGAGACCCAGTACTTC. Translating it yields CASSLMVASGGARETQYF.

The chain is built from TRBV4-2 and TRBJ2-1; 11 bases align to TRBD2. V was pared by 7 bases and J by 10 bases, with 6 bases of the junction left unmatched. Germline V lookup: CDR1 LGHNA, CDR2 YNFKEQ. The CDR3 contains 13 residues. The CDR3 DNA reads as TGTGCCAGCACGGGGACTAGCGGTCGGGAGCAGTTCTTC. Translation: CASTGTSGREQFF.

The count of this clone is one. The J gene is TRBJ2-1, the V gene TRBV5-1; D perhaps matches TRBD2 (7 bases). The CDR3 consists of 19 residues. The germline V gene encodes CDR1 SGHRS and CDR2 YFSETQ. Trimming left V 3 bases short and J 0 bases short, with 22 bases between. The CDR3 reads CASSYRRGAIASSYNEQFF. CDR3 DNA: TGCGCCAGCAGCTACCGACGGGGGGCCATAGCCAGCTCCTACAATGAGCAGTTCTTC.

The chain carries TRBV27 and TRBJ1-2; possibly TRBD1 for D (6 bases). V gave up 6 bases and J gave up 5 bases, with 16 bases separating them. The CDR3 totals 14 residues. Per the germline V gene, CDR1 is MNHEY and CDR2 is SMNVEV (reference sequence). The CDR3 nucleotides read TGTGCCAGCAGGAGATACAGGGACCCTTATGGCTACACCTTC. Translated, it gives CASRRYRDPYGYTF.

This chain links TRBV6-5 with TRBJ1-1; D possibly corresponds to TRBD1 (5 bases). V shed 6 bases and J shed 2 bases, with 7 bases lying between them. The CDR3 spans 12 residues. Germline V gives CDR1 MNHEY, CDR2 SVGAGI. The CDR3 bases are TGTGCCAGCAGCCAGGGTAACACTGAAGCTTTCTTT. As protein: CASSQGNTEAFF.

This chain links TRBV29-1 with TRBJ2-2, with TRBD2 matching 7 bases. There are 14 residues in the CDR3. V gave up 4 bases and J gave up 4 bases; unmatched junction bases: 6. CDR1 and CDR2 from the germline V gene are SQVTM and ANQGSEA. The CDR3 loop reads CSVGPGLPTGELFF. As DNA, the CDR3 is TGCAGCGTTGGACCGGGACTACCCACCGGGGAGCTGTTTTTT.

V is TRBV2 and J is TRBJ2-5; D may correspond to TRBD1 or TRBD2 (6 bases each). V gave up 4 bases and J gave up 3 bases, with 15 bases separating them. The CDR3 has 15 amino acids. CDR1 and CDR2 from the germline V gene are SNHLY and FYNNEI. The CDR3 DNA reads as TGTGCCAGCAGTGTAGTCCCGGGGGCCGAAGAGACCCAGTACTTC. It is translated as CASSVVPGAEETQYF.

This clone has a handful of counts. The V gene is TRBV7-9, the J gene TRBJ1-3; D not resolved. CDR1 and CDR2 (germline): SEHNR, FQNEAQ (reference sequence). This CDR3 has 17 amino acids. Between the trimmed V and J ends, which lost 5 bases and 2 bases, there was a span of 19 bases. The CDR3 protein is CASSLSTRSTAGNTIYF. CDR3 nucleotides: TGTGCCAGCAGCCTCTCGACCCGGAGCACGGCTGGAAACACCATATATTTT.